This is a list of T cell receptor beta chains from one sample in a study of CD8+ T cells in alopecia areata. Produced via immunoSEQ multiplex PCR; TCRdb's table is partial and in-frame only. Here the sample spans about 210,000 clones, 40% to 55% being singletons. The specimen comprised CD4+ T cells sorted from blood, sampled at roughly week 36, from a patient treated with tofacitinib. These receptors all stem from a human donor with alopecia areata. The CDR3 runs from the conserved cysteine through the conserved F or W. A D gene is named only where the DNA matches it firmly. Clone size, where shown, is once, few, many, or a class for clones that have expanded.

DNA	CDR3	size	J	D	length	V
TGCAGCGTTGTATCCGGGACAGGTTCCTACGAGCAGTACTTC	CSVVSGTGSYEQYF	NA	TRBJ2-7	TRBD1	14	TRBV29-1
TGTGCCAGCAGTTACCGCTGGACAGTCCTTAACTATGGCTACACCTTC	CASSYRWTVLNYGYTF	NA	TRBJ1-2	NA	16	TRBV6-5
TGTGCCAGCAGCGAACGTCCGGGACTAGCGGGAGTAGGTAATGAGCAGTTCTTC	CASSERPGLAGVGNEQFF	few	TRBJ2-1	TRBD2	18	TRBV7-2
TGCAGCGTTGTAACCGGGGCTGAAGCTTTCTTT	CSVVTGAEAFF	few	TRBJ1-1	NA	11	TRBV29-1
TGTGCCTGGAGTAGGGCCTACGAGCAGTACTTC	CAWSRAYEQYF	NA	TRBJ2-7	NA	11	TRBV30
TGTGCCAGCAGCTTAGTCGGCAGCACAGATACGCAGTATTTT	CASSLVGSTDTQYF	few	TRBJ2-3	NA	14	TRBV7-2
TGTGCCAGTACCACCTCCGGGGCGACCTACGAGCAGTACTTC	CASTTSGATYEQYF	NA	TRBJ2-7	NA	14	TRBV19
TGTGCCAGCAGTCCGGGAGGGCGAACAGATACGCAGTATTTT	CASSPGGRTDTQYF	once	TRBJ2-3	TRBD2	14	TRBV6-5
TGTGCCAGTAGCCTCTCTGGGGCCAACGTCCTGACTTTC	CASSLSGANVLTF	NA	TRBJ2-6	NA	13	TRBV19
TGTGCCTGGAGCCGGGGCGCCCGACAGGGCACTGAAGCTTTCTTT	CAWSRGARQGTEAFF	NA	TRBJ1-1	TRBD1	15	TRBV30
TGTGCCAGCAGCTTAACAGGGGGCTCTTCCTACAATGAGCAGTTCTTC	CASSLTGGSSYNEQFF	NA	TRBJ2-1	TRBD1	16	TRBV7-9
TGTGCCTGGAGGTTCTACGATACGCAGTATTTT	CAWRFYDTQYF	many	TRBJ2-3	NA	11	TRBV30
TGTGCCAGCTGCGTCGGACTGCGGGGCTACGAGCAGTACTTC	CASCVGLRGYEQYF	NA	TRBJ2-7	NA	14	TRBV27
TGCGCCAGCAGCCTCTTCGGGCGGAACACCGGGGAGCTGTTTTTT	CASSLFGRNTGELFF	NA	TRBJ2-2	NA	15	TRBV4-1